One and the same sample provided the 8 T cell receptor beta chains below, sequenced in a study of blood T cells in healthy people across ages. Then a second PCR, running about 7 to 11 cycles, was carried out with a sample-barcoded 5' primer and a J-beta primer mix. TCRdb fed the 5' RACE reads into MiXCR, producing one record per CDR3 protein. The table includes about 1.4 million distinct CDR3 sequences, approximately 59% detected once. Material: blood. These receptors originate from a man aged 18-30 years in good health.

V usage is TRBV6-5 and J usage is TRBJ2-5, with D unresolved. Germline CDR1 and CDR2: MNHEY and SVGAGI. CDR3 length equals 13 residues. V was cut by 2 bases and J by 5 bases, with 9 bases left in between. CDR3 in amino acids: CASSYEFEETQYF. The CDR3 region has the DNA TGTGCCAGCAGTTACGAATTTGAGGAGACCCAGTACTTC.

This rearrangement joins TRBV29-1 to TRBJ2-7, with 9 bases identical to TRBD1. V lost 7 bases and J lost 3; bases outside the gene matches: 7. The CDR3 has 13 amino acids. In germline, CDR1 is SQVTM, CDR2 ANQGSEA. In DNA form, the CDR3 reads TGCAGCGGGGGACAGGGAAACTACTACGAGCAGTACTTC. It encodes CSGGQGNYYEQYF.

The chain employs TRBV6-2 or TRBV6-3 and TRBJ2-7; tentative D call: TRBD1 (6 bases). Trimming removed 6 bases at V and 3 bases at J, with 12 bases between. CDR1 is MNHEY, CDR2 SVGEGT, per germline. The CDR3 has 13 residues. CDR3 in DNA: TGTGCCAGCAGCCGACAGGTGTACTACGAGCAGTACTTC. Encoded protein: CASSRQVYYEQYF.

V gene TRBV6-1 combines with J gene TRBJ2-7; the D is unclear. V was pared by 2 bases and J by 7 bases, with 12 bases between. The CDR3 runs to 13 residues. CDR1 is MNHNS and CDR2 is SASEGT in the germline V gene. The CDR3 sequence is CASSEIEVGEQYF. In DNA form, the CDR3 reads TGTGCCAGCAGTGAAATCGAGGTCGGGGAGCAGTACTTC.

Here the CDR3 reads CSAPEGDRNQPQHF. CDR3 in DNA: TGCAGTGCACCCGAGGGGGACCGCAATCAGCCCCAGCATTTT. The gene calls are TRBV20-1 and TRBJ1-5; a weak D match, TRBD1 (6 bases). Trimming stripped 6 bases from V and 2 bases from J, with 14 bases between. Germline CDR1 reads DFQATT; CDR2 reads SNEGSKA (reference sequence). The CDR3 extends over 14 amino acids.

This clonotype has just a few counts. The V gene is TRBV13, the J gene TRBJ2-5; 9 bases agree with TRBD2. Losses at the gene ends were 0 bases for V and 8 bases for J; bases not matched to a gene: 1. This CDR3 region has 13 residues. Germline V lookup: CDR1 PRHDT, CDR2 FYEKMQ (reference sequence). The CDR3 spells CASSLGLAGTQYF. CDR3 nucleotides: TGTGCCAGCAGCTTAGGACTAGCGGGTACCCAGTACTTC.

This chain connects TRBV27 to TRBJ1-5, with a weak D call TRBD1 (5 bases). The CDR3 loop spans 14 amino acids. The germline V and J ends were trimmed by 3 bases and 7 bases, with 13 bases remaining between them. Germline loops: CDR1 MNHEY, CDR2 SMNVEV (reference sequence). CDR3 sequence reads: CASSFSGDVQPQHF. The DNA of the CDR3 is TGTGCCAGCAGTTTTTCCGGGGACGTCCAGCCCCAGCATTTT.

V is TRBV20-1 and J is TRBJ2-7, with D uncertain. The CDR3 is 12 residues long. Trimming left V 3 bases short and J 6 bases short, with 12 bases between. CDR1 and CDR2 (germline): DFQATT, SNEGSKA (reference sequence). CDR3 bases: TGCAGTGCTAGCAGGAGCAGTACCGAGCAGTACTTC. This sequence encodes CSASRSSTEQYF.